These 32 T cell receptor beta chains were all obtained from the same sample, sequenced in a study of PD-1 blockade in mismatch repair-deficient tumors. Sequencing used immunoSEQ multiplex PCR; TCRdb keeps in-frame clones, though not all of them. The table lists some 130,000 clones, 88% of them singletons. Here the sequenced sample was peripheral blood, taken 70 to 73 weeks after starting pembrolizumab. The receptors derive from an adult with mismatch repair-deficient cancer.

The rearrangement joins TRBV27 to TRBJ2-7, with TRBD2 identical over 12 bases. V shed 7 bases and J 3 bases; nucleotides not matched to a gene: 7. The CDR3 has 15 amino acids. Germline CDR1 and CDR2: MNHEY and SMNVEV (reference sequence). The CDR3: CASNPTSGSYYEQYF. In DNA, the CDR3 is TGTGCCAGCAACCCGACTAGCGGGAGTTACTACGAGCAGTACTTC.

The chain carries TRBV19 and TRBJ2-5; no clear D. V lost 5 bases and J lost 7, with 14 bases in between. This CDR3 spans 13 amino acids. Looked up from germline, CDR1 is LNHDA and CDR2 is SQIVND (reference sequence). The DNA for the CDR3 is TGTGCCAGTAGTGGCCCCGTTTCGGGGACCCAGTACTTC. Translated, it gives CASSGPVSGTQYF. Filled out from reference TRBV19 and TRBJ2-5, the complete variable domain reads DGGITQSPKYLFRKEGQNVTLSCEQNLNHDAMYWYRQDPGQGLRLIYYSQIVNDFQKGDIAEGYSVSREKKESFPLTVTSAQKNPTAFYLCASSGPVSGTQYFGPGTRLLVL.

The CDR3 DNA follows: TGCGCCAGCCGGGACAGGGGAAATCAGCCCCAGCATTTT. Protein: CASRDRGNQPQHF. V gene TRBV10-2 combines with J gene TRBJ1-5, with 10 bases lining up with TRBD1. Germline V gene data show CDR1 as WSHSY and CDR2 as SAAADI. Trimming removed 8 bases from V and 4 bases from J; junction bases left unmatched: 2. This CDR3 is built from 13 residues.

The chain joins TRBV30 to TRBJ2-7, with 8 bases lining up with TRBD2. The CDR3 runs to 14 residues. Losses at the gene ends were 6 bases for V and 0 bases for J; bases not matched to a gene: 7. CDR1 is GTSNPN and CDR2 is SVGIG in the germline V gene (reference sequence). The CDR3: CACKLAGNSYEQYF. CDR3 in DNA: TGTGCCTGCAAGTTAGCGGGGAACTCCTACGAGCAGTACTTC.

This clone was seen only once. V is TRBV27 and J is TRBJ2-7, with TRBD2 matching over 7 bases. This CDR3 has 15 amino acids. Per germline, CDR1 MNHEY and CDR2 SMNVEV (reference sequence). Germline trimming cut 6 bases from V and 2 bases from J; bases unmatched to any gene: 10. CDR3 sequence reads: CASRGTPGGPYEQYF. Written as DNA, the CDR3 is TGTGCCAGCAGGGGCACCCCGGGGGGACCCTACGAGCAGTACTTC.

In nucleotides, the CDR3 is TGTGCCAGCGCCTCTAAAGTTCGCGGGGGCGAGCAGTACTTC. It translates to CASASKVRGGEQYF. This chain connects TRBV7-9 to TRBJ2-7; 7 nucleotides match TRBD2. Germline V gene data show CDR1 as SEHNR and CDR2 as FQNEAQ (reference sequence). V gave up 8 bases and J gave up 6 bases; unmatched junction bases: 13. The CDR3 runs 14 residues.

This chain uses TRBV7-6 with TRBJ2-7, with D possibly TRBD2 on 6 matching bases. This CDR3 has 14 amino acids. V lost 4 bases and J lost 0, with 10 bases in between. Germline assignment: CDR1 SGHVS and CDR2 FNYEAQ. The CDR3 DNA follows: TGTGCCAGCAGCTGGGAGGCCCTCTCCTACGAGCAGTACTTC. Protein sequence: CASSWEALSYEQYF. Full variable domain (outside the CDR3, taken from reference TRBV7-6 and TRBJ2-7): GAGVSQSPRYKVTKRGQDVALRCDPISGHVSLYWYRQALGQGPEFLTYFNYEAQQDKSGLPNDRFSAERPEGSISTLTIQRTEQRDSAMYRCASSWEALSYEQYFGPGTRLTVT.

The CDR3 region is CASSSPREGMLTEAFF. As DNA, the CDR3 is TGTGCCAGCAGTTCCCCCAGGGAGGGGATGCTAACTGAAGCTTTCTTT. The chain carries TRBV28 and TRBJ1-1, with D perhaps matching TRBD1 (5 bases). The CDR3 sequence is 16 residues long. The germline V gene encodes CDR1 MDHEN and CDR2 SYDVKM. The V end was cut by 4 bases, the J end by 5 bases, with 20 bases between.

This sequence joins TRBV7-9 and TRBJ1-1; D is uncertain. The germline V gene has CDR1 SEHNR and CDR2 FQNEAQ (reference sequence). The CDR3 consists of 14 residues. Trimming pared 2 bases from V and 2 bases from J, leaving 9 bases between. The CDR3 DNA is TGTGCCAGCAGCTTAAGCCAGAGCAACACTGAAGCTTTCTTT. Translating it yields CASSLSQSNTEAFF.

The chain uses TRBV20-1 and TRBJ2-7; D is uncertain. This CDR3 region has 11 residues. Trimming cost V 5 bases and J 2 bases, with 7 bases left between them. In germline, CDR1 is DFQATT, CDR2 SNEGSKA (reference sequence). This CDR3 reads CSAGQTYEQYF. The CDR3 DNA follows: TGCAGTGCTGGCCAGACCTACGAGCAGTACTTC.

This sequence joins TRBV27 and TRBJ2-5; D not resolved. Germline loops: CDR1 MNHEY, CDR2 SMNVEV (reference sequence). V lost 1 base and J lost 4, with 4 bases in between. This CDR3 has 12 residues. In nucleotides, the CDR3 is TGTGCCAGCAGTTTATTTGGAGAGACCCAGTACTTC. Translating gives CASSLFGETQYF.

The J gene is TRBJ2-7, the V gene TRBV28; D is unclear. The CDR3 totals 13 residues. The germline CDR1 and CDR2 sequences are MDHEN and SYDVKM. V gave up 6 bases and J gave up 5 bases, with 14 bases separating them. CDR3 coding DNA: TGTGCCAGCAGCCGCGGAGTCCCCAACGAGCAGTACTTC. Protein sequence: CASSRGVPNEQYF.

This chain's CDR3 is CASNSQGRSDTQYF. The CDR3 DNA is TGTGCCAGCAACTCACAGGGGAGGTCAGATACGCAGTATTTT. J is TRBJ2-3 and V is TRBV9, with D perhaps matching TRBD1 (7 bases). The CDR3 extends over 14 amino acids. Per the germline V gene, CDR1 is SGDLS and CDR2 is YYNGEE. V was pared by 6 bases and J by 4 bases, with 15 bases between.

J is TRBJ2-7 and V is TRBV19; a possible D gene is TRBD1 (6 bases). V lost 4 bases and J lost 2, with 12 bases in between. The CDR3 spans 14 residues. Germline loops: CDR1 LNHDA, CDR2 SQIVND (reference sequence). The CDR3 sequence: CASSNTGTPYEQYF. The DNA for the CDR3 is TGTGCCAGTAGTAACACCGGGACACCCTACGAGCAGTACTTC.

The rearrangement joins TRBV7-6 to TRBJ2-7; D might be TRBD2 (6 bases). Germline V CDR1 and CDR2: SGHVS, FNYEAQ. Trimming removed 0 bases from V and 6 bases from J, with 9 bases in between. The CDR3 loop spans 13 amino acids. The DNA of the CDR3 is TGTGCCAGCAGCTTAGCGACCGGGGGCGAGCAGTACTTC. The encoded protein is CASSLATGGEQYF.

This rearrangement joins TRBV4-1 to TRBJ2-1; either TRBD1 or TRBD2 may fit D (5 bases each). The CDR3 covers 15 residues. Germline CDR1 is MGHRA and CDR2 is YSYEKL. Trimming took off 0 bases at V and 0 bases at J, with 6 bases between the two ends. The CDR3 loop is CASSQDGGSYNEQFF. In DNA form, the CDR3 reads TGCGCCAGCAGCCAAGATGGGGGCTCCTACAATGAGCAGTTCTTC.

CDR3 coding DNA: TGTGCCAGCAGCCATAGCGGGAGTATGAACAATGAGCAGTTCTTC. Translation: CASSHSGSMNNEQFF. This chain joins TRBV11-2 and TRBJ2-1, with 9 nucleotides matching TRBD2. The CDR3 runs to 15 residues. The V segment lost 5 bases and the J segment 5 bases; nucleotides outside the gene matches: 7. Germline lookup yields CDR1 SGHAT and CDR2 FQNNGV.

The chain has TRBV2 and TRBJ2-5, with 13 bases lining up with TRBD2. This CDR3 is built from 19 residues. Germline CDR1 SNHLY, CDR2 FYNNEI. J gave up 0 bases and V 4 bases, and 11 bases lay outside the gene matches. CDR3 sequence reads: CASSVTPGLAGSYQETQYF. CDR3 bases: TGTGCCAGCAGTGTAACCCCGGGACTAGCGGGATCGTACCAAGAGACCCAGTACTTC.

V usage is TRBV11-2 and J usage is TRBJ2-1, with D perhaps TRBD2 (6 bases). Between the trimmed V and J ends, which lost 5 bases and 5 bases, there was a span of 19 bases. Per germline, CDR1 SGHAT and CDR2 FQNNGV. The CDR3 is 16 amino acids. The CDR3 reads CASSIPTGEANNEQFF. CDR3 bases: TGTGCCAGCAGCATCCCGACGGGGGAGGCGAACAATGAGCAGTTCTTC.

CDR3 DNA: TGCAGCGTTGAAAGTGCCGGGACAGGGGCCTACGAGCAGTACTTC. As protein: CSVESAGTGAYEQYF. The J gene is TRBJ2-7, the V gene TRBV29-1; 10 nucleotides agree with TRBD1. With 2 bases clipped from V and 2 bases from J, the junction kept 6 bases outside the gene matches. Germline assignment: CDR1 SQVTM and CDR2 ANQGSEA. The CDR3 contains 15 residues.

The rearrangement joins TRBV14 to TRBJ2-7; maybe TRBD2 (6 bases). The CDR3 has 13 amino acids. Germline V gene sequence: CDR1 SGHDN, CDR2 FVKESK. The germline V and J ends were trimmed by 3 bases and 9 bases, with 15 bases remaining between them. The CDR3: CASSQGGQPGQYF. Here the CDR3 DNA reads TGTGCCAGCAGCCAGGGGGGTCAGCCGGGGCAGTACTTC.

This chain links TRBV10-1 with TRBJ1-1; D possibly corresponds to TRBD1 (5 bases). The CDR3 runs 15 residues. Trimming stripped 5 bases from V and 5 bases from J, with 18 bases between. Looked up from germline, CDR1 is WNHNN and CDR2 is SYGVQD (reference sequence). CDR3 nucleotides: TGCGCCAGCAGTAGTCGGCGGGGCGAGGGTACTGAAGCTTTCTTT. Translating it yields CASSSRRGEGTEAFF.

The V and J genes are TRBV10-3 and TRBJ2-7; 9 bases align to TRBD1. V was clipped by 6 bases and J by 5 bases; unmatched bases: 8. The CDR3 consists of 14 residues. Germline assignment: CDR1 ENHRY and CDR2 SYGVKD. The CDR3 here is CAISPRGQGNEQYF. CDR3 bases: TGTGCCATCAGCCCGAGGGGACAGGGTAACGAGCAGTACTTC.

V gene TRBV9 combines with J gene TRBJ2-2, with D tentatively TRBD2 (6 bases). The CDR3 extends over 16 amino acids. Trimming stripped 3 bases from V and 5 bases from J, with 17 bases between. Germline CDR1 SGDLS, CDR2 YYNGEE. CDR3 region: CASSARRGGGTGELFF. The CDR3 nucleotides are TGTGCCAGCAGCGCACGCCGGGGAGGAGGGACCGGGGAGCTGTTTTTT.

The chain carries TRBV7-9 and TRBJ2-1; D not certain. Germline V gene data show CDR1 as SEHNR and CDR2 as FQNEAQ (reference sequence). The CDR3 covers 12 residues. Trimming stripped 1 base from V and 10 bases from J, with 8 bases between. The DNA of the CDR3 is TGTGCCAGCAGCTTAGGTCGGAACGAGCAGTTCTTC. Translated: CASSLGRNEQFF. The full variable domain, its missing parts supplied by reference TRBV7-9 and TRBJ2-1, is DTGVSQNPRHKITKRGQNVTFRCDPISEHNRLYWYRQTLGQGPEFLTYFQNEAQLEKSRLLSDRFSAERPKGSFSTLEIQRTEQGDSAMYLCASSLGRNEQFFGPGTRLTVL.

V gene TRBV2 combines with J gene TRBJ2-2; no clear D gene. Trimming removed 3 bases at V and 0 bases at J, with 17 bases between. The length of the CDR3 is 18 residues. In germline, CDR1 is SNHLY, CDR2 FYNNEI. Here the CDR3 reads CASSDSSSDPSNTGELFF. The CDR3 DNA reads TGTGCCAGCAGTGACAGTTCGAGTGACCCATCGAACACCGGGGAGCTGTTTTTT.

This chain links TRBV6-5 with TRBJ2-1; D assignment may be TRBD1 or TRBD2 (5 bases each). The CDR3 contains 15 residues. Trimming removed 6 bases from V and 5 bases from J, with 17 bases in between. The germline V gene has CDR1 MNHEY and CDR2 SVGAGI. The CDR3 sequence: CASSRQGERDNEQFF. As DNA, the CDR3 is TGTGCCAGCAGCCGACAAGGGGAGAGAGACAATGAGCAGTTCTTC.

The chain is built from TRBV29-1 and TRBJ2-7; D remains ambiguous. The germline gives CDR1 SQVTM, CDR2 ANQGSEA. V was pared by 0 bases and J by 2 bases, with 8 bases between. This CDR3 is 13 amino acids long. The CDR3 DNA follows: TGCAGCGTTGAAGACCCGCTAACCTACGAGCAGTACTTC. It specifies CSVEDPLTYEQYF.

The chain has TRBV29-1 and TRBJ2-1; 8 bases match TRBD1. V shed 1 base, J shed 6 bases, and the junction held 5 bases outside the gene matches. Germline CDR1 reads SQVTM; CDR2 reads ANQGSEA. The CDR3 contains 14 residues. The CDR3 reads CSVEVTGGFNEQFF. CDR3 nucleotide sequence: TGCAGCGTTGAAGTAACAGGGGGGTTCAATGAGCAGTTCTTC.

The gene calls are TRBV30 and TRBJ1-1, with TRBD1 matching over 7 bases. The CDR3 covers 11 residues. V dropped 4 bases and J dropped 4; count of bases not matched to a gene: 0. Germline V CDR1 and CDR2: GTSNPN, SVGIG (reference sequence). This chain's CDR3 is CAWKGATEAFF. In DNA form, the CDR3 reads TGTGCCTGGAAGGGGGCCACTGAAGCTTTCTTT.

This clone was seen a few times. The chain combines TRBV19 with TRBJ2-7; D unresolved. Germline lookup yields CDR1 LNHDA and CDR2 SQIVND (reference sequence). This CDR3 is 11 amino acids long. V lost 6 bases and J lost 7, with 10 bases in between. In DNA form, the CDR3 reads TGTGCCAGTAGCCACTCACGGGAGCAGTACTTC. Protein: CASSHSREQYF.

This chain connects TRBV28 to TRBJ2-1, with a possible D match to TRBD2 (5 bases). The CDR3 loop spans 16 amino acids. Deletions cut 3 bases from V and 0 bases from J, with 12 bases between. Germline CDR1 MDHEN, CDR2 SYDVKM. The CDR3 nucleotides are TGTGCCAGCAGTTTCAATTGGCTAGCCTCCTACAATGAGCAGTTCTTC. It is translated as CASSFNWLASYNEQFF.